The rows below give T cell receptor beta chains drawn from one sample of a study of lymphopenia after photon versus proton radiotherapy. Repertoires were generated with immunoSEQ multiplex PCR, while TCRdb's copy carries only in-frame clones and drops some. The table has about 45,000 clones, 65% to 90% seen once. The sample here was peripheral blood, taken from a patient treated with photon-based radiotherapy. These receptors all stem from a man aged 35 to 55 with gastric cancer. Both conserved end residues are part of each CDR3. A D gene is named only where the DNA matches it firmly. Some rows mark clone size as missing; the rest say once, few, many or name a class of expanded clone.

TRBJ2-7 | TRBV4-1 | - | few | TGCGCCAGCAGCCAAGGTAGAGGGGCGGTGGACGAGCAGTACTTC | CASSQGRGAVDEQYF
TRBJ2-7 | TRBV27 | - | - | TGTGCCAGCAGTTTTGGGAAGGGGGACCGACCCCCCGGGATAACGGAGCAGTACTTC | CASSFGKGDRPPGITEQYF
TRBJ2-3 | TRBV11-1 | TRBD1 | - | TGTGCCAGCAGCTTGAAGGGGGCCCTCACAGATACGCAGTATTTT | CASSLKGALTDTQYF
TRBJ1-2 | TRBV4-3 | TRBD1 | - | TGCGCCAGCAGCCAAGATGTAGTTCAGGGGGCGGTCGATGGCTACACCTTC | CASSQDVVQGAVDGYTF
TRBJ2-3 | TRBV18 | - | - | TGTGCCAGCGGGGGGGCCCACCGCACAGATACGCAGTATTTT | CASGGAHRTDTQYF
TRBJ2-7 | TRBV11-2 | - | - | TGTGCCAGCAGTGGACCTTACGAGCAGTACTTC | CASSGPYEQYF
TRBJ2-2 | TRBV4-3 | TRBD1 | - | TGCGCCAGCAGCCAAGACGGACAGGGAAGGGCCGGGGAGCTGTTTTTT | CASSQDGQGRAGELFF
TRBJ1-5 | TRBV5-1 | - | - | TGCGCCAGCAGCTTCATGAGGCCACAGTATCAGCCCCAGCATTTT | CASSFMRPQYQPQHF
TRBJ2-7 | TRBV7-2 | - | - | TGTGCCAGCAGCTTAGCGACGGGGACCGGCGAGCAGTACTTC | CASSLATGTGEQYF
TRBJ2-3 | TRBV11-2 | - | - | TGTGCCAGCAGCCCGATTGGGGTCACAGATACGCAGTATTTT | CASSPIGVTDTQYF
TRBJ1-3 | TRBV5-4 | TRBD1 | once | TGTGCCAGCAGCCTAGGACAGGGCGGCCCTGGAAACACCATATATTTT | CASSLGQGGPGNTIYF
TRBJ2-5 | TRBV7-2 | TRBD2 | - | TGTGCCAGCAGCTTGTTAGCGGGGGGCCAATCGGAGACCCAGTACTTC | CASSLLAGGQSETQYF
TRBJ2-7 | TRBV27 | - | - | TGTGCCAGCAGTTTTATGGGGGACGAGCAGTACTTC | CASSFMGDEQYF
TRBJ1-5 | TRBV28 | - | - | TGTGCCAGCAGTATGGGGGGGAGCAATCAGCCCCAGCATTTT | CASSMGGSNQPQHF
TRBJ2-7 | TRBV19 | TRBD2 | - | TGTGCCAGTAGTATAGCCAGGGACTACTACGAGCAGTACTTC | CASSIARDYYEQYF
TRBJ2-3 | TRBV7-9 | - | once | TGTGCCAGCAGCTTTGGGGCGGGGCCAGCGGATAGTACGCAGTATTTT | CASSFGAGPADSTQYF
TRBJ2-7 | TRBV4-3 | - | - | TGCGCCAGCAGCTCCGCGAAGACAGAGCAGTACTTC | CASSSAKTEQYF
TRBJ1-4 | TRBV4-3 | - | - | TGCGCCAGCAGCTGGGGGGTGGGTGAAAAACTGTTTTTT | CASSWGVGEKLFF
TRBJ2-1 | TRBV19 | - | - | TGTGCCAGTAGTATAGAAGGAGGGGCTAGTATTCTCAATGAGCAGTTCTTC | CASSIEGGASILNEQFF
TRBJ1-4 | TRBV7-2 | - | - | TGTGCCAGCAGCTTAGACCCCCAGGGGAGGGGAGAAAAACTGTTTTTT | CASSLDPQGRGEKLFF
TRBJ2-2 | TRBV5-4 | TRBD1 | - | TGTGCCAGCAGTCCCGGGACAGGGTACGCGAACACCGGGGAGCTGTTTTTT | CASSPGTGYANTGELFF
TRBJ1-1 | TRBV11-2 | - | once | TGTGCCAGCAGCTTAGGACGTACGAACACTGAAGCTTTCTTT | CASSLGRTNTEAFF
TRBJ1-4 | TRBV30 | - | few | TGTGCCTGGAGTGGGTCGGTGACTGAAAAACTGTTTTTT | CAWSGSVTEKLFF
TRBJ2-6 | TRBV7-8 | - | - | TGTGCCAGCAGCTTAGTTTCGGGCGGGACGGGGGCCAACGTCCTGACTTTC | CASSLVSGGTGANVLTF
TRBJ1-1 | TRBV6-1 | TRBD1 | - | TGTGCCAGCTTTCGGACAGGGGCGTCTACTGAAGCTTTCTTT | CASFRTGASTEAFF
TRBJ1-2 | TRBV5-6 | - | - | TGTGCCAGCAGCTTGGGGACTCTGGTCCTGGGCTACACCTTC | CASSLGTLVLGYTF
TRBJ2-1 | TRBV4-3 | - | once | TGCGCCAGCAGCCAAGATAGGGGCTTCGGCAATGAGCAGTTCTTC | CASSQDRGFGNEQFF
TRBJ1-4 | TRBV29-1 | - | - | TGCAGCGTTGAAGGTGGGGGAGTAAATGAAAAACTGTTTTTT | CSVEGGGVNEKLFF
TRBJ2-1 | TRBV14 | - | few | TGTGCCAGCAGCCAATTGTCGGATCCCAGAAAACGGTTCTTC | CASSQLSDPRKRFF
TRBJ1-6 | TRBV7-6 | - | - | TGTGCCAGCAGCCCGGACACGGCGGGGTCACCCCTCCACTTT | CASSPDTAGSPLHF
TRBJ2-7 | TRBV11-2 | - | - | TGTGCCAGCAGCTTAGAAGTAGGGTCCGTGGAGCAGTACTTC | CASSLEVGSVEQYF
TRBJ2-2 | TRBV29-1 | TRBD1 | - | TGCAGCGTTGAGAGAGGCGGGACAGGAGGCACCGGGGAGCTGTTTTTT | CSVERGGTGGTGELFF
TRBJ2-4 | TRBV7-9 | TRBD1 | - | TGTGCCAGCAGCTCTCCCCGGGACAGGGACCACATTCAGTACTTC | CASSSPRDRDHIQYF
TRBJ2-1 | TRBV7-6 | - | - | TGTGCCAGCAGCACGGACGGTCGGGATGAGCAGTTCTTC | CASSTDGRDEQFF
TRBJ2-7 | TRBV7-2 | - | - | TGTGCCAGCAGCCTAGGGACTGGGACCTACGAGCAGTACTTC | CASSLGTGTYEQYF
TRBJ1-2 | TRBV7-2 | - | - | TGTGCCAGCAGCGGGCCCGGGGCCTCCTTTGGCTACACCTTC | CASSGPGASFGYTF
TRBJ1-2 | TRBV4-1 | TRBD1 | - | TGCGCCAGCAGCCAAGGGACAGGGGGCGGGTATGGCTACACCTTC | CASSQGTGGGYGYTF
TRBJ2-5 | TRBV5-6 | - | few | TGTGCCAGCAGCTTGAACGGGGGTGAGACCCAGTACTTC | CASSLNGGETQYF
TRBJ1-1 | TRBV11-2 | TRBD1 | - | TGTGCCAGCAGCCCTTCCGACAGGGGGAACACTGAAGCTTTCTTT | CASSPSDRGNTEAFF
TRBJ2-1 | TRBV18 | - | - | TGTGCCAGCTCACCGAAGACAGCGGCCTCCTACAATGAGCAGTTCTTC | CASSPKTAASYNEQFF
TRBJ2-5 | TRBV5-4 | TRBD2 | - | TGTGCCAGCACTCGAAACGGCGGGGGGGCGGAGACCCAGTACTTC | CASTRNGGGAETQYF
TRBJ2-3 | TRBV2 | - | once | TGTGCCAGCAGTTCCCTCCCACCTCCAGATACGCAGTATTTT | CASSSLPPPDTQYF
TRBJ2-4 | TRBV6-1 | - | once | TGTGCCAGCAGTGAAGGGGCGTACAAAAACATTCAGTACTTC | CASSEGAYKNIQYF
TRBJ1-6 | TRBV19 | TRBD1 | - | TGTGCCAGTAGTCTCGGACAGGGGGTAGATTCACCCCTCCACTTT | CASSLGQGVDSPLHF
TRBJ2-1 | TRBV7-9 | TRBD2 | - | TGTGCCAGCAGCCTTGACACAGTAGCGGGCAGTGAGCAGTTCTTC | CASSLDTVAGSEQFF
TRBJ2-2 | TRBV5-6 | - | - | TGTGCCAGCAGCTTGTTTAGGGCCAGCTCGGACACCGGGGAGCTGTTTTTT | CASSLFRASSDTGELFF
TRBJ2-5 | TRBV7-2 | - | - | TGTGCCAGCAGCTCCCAGGGGGGACGTGGAGAGACCCAGTACTTC | CASSSQGGRGETQYF
TRBJ2-3 | TRBV7-2 | TRBD2 | - | TGTGCCAGCAGCCTGTCTAGCGGGCCCTACACAGATACGCAGTATTTT | CASSLSSGPYTDTQYF
TRBJ2-7 | TRBV23-1 | TRBD1 | - | TGCGCCAGCAGGGGACCGGGACAGCCGAACTACGAGCAGTACTTC | CASRGPGQPNYEQYF
TRBJ1-5 | TRBV30 | TRBD1 | - | TGTGCCTGGAGTAGCGGGACAGCCACCTATCAGCCCCAGCATTTT | CAWSSGTATYQPQHF
TRBJ2-7 | TRBV5-6 | - | - | TGTGCCAGCAGCTCCTTCCCCAGGGACTCCTACGAGCAGTACTTC | CASSSFPRDSYEQYF
TRBJ1-5 | TRBV6-1 | TRBD1 | - | TGTGCCAGCAGTCCCCAGGACAGGGCGAATCAGCCCCAGCATTTT | CASSPQDRANQPQHF
TRBJ2-3 | TRBV4-1 | - | - | TGCGCCAGCAGCCAATTCAGAGGGAGCACAGATACGCAGTATTTT | CASSQFRGSTDTQYF
TRBJ2-3 | TRBV7-6 | TRBD2 | - | TGTGCCAGCAGCTTAGCGGGGTATAGCGGGGGACCCACAGATACGCAGTATTTT | CASSLAGYSGGPTDTQYF